This TCR beta chain originates from a study of cytomegalovirus exposure and HLA in healthy donors. Regarding the study as a whole: An analysis done earlier found most TCR beta V segments productive about 87% or about 30% of the time. Sequencing probably produced one cluster of sequence variants that were highly shared. Researchers catalogued roughly 170 TCR beta chains as cytomegalovirus-associated. The records held CMV serostatus as the only immune exposure information.

Comments on this clone: Its matching antigen is unknown.

The CDR3 has 14 residues. Germline V lookup: CDR1 SQVTM, CDR2 ANQGSEA. Trimming shortened V by 4 bases and J by 0 bases, and 10 bases separated the two germline ends. The primer mix had 60 Vbeta and 13 Jbeta primers. The data were produced by immunoSEQ multiplex PCR, yet TCRdb's version contains in-frame clones alone and is incomplete. Of some 57,000 clones listed, about 89% are singletons. V gene TRBV29-1 combines with J gene TRBJ2-1, with D perhaps matching TRBD2 (5 bases). The sequencing input was PBMCs. The source is a man under 40 in good health and CMV-seropositive. The CDR3 loop is CSVGKRSSYNEQFF. The CDR3 coding sequence is TGCAGCGTTGGAAAGCGGAGCTCCTACAATGAGCAGTTCTTC.